The 27 T cell receptor beta chains given below trace back to one sample, sequenced in a study of Ad26.COV2.S vaccination and SARS-CoV-2 variants. Stated treatment: 15 to 20 received Ad26.COV2.S at low or high dose, single or two shots; 5 received placebo; per-sample allocation not given. The study sampled participants on day 63 after the first vaccine or placebo injection. The repertoire was sequenced with immunoSEQ multiplex PCR; TCRdb's copy has only in-frame clones and lacks some. The sample shows approximately 300,000 clones, around 85% of them seen only once. Sample: peripheral blood, taken in a trial of Ad26.COV2.S vaccine versus placebo. These receptor sequences come from a person aged 18 to 65 who received the Ad26.COV2.S COVID-19 vaccine or a placebo.

V gene TRBV6-4 combines with J gene TRBJ2-1; 13 bases are shared with TRBD2. V was pared by 2 bases and J by 6 bases, with 10 bases of the junction left unmatched. The CDR3 is 18 residues long. The germline CDR1 and CDR2 sequences are MRHNA and SNTAGT. The CDR3 loop reads CASSDPPRTSGGSNEQFF. The CDR3 nucleotides are TGTGCCAGCAGTGACCCCCCCCGGACTAGCGGGGGAAGCAATGAGCAGTTCTTC.

The genes are TRBV7-9 and TRBJ2-3, with TRBD2 identical over 11 bases. This CDR3 region has 19 residues. Germline trimming cut 4 bases from V and 4 bases from J; bases unmatched to any gene: 16. CDR1 and CDR2 from the germline V gene are SEHNR and FQNEAQ (reference sequence). The CDR3 is CASSWGRGASGGLSDTQYF. The CDR3 coding sequence is TGTGCCAGCAGCTGGGGTCGGGGTGCTAGCGGGGGGCTTTCAGATACGCAGTATTTT.

This clone was seen a handful of times. The V call is TRBV9, the J call TRBJ2-3, with 14 bases fitting TRBD2. V shed 3 bases, J shed 5 bases, and the junction held 5 bases outside the gene matches. Germline V lookup: CDR1 SGDLS, CDR2 YYNGEE. The CDR3 has 16 amino acids. The CDR3 DNA reads as TGTGCCAGCAGCGCGGGACTAGCGGGGGAGGGAGATACGCAGTATTTT. It codes for CASSAGLAGEGDTQYF.

The chain joins TRBV19 to TRBJ1-5; TRBD1 aligns across 9 bases. V lost 11 bases, J lost 1 base, and 6 bases stayed unmatched. Germline-derived CDR1 and CDR2 are LNHDA and SQIVND (reference sequence). The CDR3 runs to 14 residues. The CDR3, as DNA: TGTGCCGGGAGTGACAGGGGGAGCAATCAGCCCCAGCATTTT. Translated: CAGSDRGSNQPQHF.

V gene TRBV7-2 combines with J gene TRBJ2-1; tentative D call: TRBD1 (5 bases). This CDR3 region has 17 residues. Germline V lookup: CDR1 SGHTA, CDR2 FQGNSA. With 5 bases removed from V and 0 bases from J, the gap between germline ends came to 17 bases. CDR3 in DNA: TGTGCCAGCAGCCCGTGGGGCCTTTCGAGCTCCTACAATGAGCAGTTCTTC. Amino acids: CASSPWGLSSSYNEQFF.

This clone was recorded once. CDR3 amino acids: CASSLAPNQPQHF. The CDR3 DNA is TGTGCCAGCAGCTTAGCCCCGAATCAGCCCCAGCATTTT. The chain is built from TRBV7-6 and TRBJ1-5; D is unresolved. Germline V gene lookup returns CDR1 SGHVS and CDR2 FNYEAQ. There are 13 residues in the CDR3. Trimming cost V 0 bases and J 4 bases, with 4 bases left between them.

The V call is TRBV9, the J call TRBJ1-5; no clear D. The CDR3 is made up of 15 amino acids. With 4 bases removed from V and 1 base from J, the gap between germline ends came to 12 bases. The germline gives CDR1 SGDLS, CDR2 YYNGEE. The CDR3 DNA reads as TGTGCCAGCAGCCTCTCTGACAACAGCAATCAGCCCCAGCATTTT. Protein product: CASSLSDNSNQPQHF.

The CDR3 loop reads CASRAEGQGNTEAFF. The CDR3 DNA sequence: TGTGCCAGCAGGGCAGAAGGACAGGGGAACACTGAAGCTTTCTTT. The chain combines TRBV6-4 with TRBJ1-1, with TRBD1 identical over 8 bases. This CDR3 is built from 15 residues. With 6 bases clipped from V and 1 base from J, the junction kept 7 bases outside the gene matches. The germline gives CDR1 MRHNA, CDR2 SNTAGT.

This clone was counted once. The chain is built from TRBV27 and TRBJ1-1; maybe TRBD1 (5 bases). V lost 3 bases and J lost 6, with 14 bases in between. The CDR3 has 14 residues. CDR1 is MNHEY and CDR2 is SMNVEV in the germline V gene (reference sequence). The CDR3 loop is CASSFSGTVSEAFF. The CDR3 DNA reads as TGTGCCAGCAGTTTTTCCGGGACTGTATCTGAAGCTTTCTTT.

The chain links TRBV30 to TRBJ1-1; 7 bases match TRBD1. This CDR3 is built from 14 residues. Looked up from germline, CDR1 is GTSNPN and CDR2 is SVGIG (reference sequence). J lost 6 bases, V lost 2 bases, and 9 bases had no gene match. The CDR3, as DNA: TGTGCCTGGAGTTCGACAGGGCGGTGGGCTGAAGCTTTCTTT. It specifies CAWSSTGRWAEAFF.

The V and J genes are TRBV6-5 and TRBJ2-1; D is perhaps TRBD2 (6 bases). Trimming pared 3 bases from V and 8 bases from J, leaving 17 bases between. Germline-derived CDR1 and CDR2 are MNHEY and SVGAGI. This CDR3 spans 15 amino acids. This CDR3 reads CASSYPGSGWDEQFF. CDR3 nucleotides: TGTGCCAGCAGTTATCCGGGGAGCGGGTGGGATGAGCAGTTCTTC.

The J gene is TRBJ2-7, the V gene TRBV6-5, with D perhaps being TRBD1 or TRBD2 (5 bases each). CDR1 MNHEY and CDR2 SVGAGI come from the germline V gene. The CDR3 covers 14 residues. V lost 6 bases and J 1 base, leaving 13 bases between the germline ends. The CDR3 sequence is CASSIRDGSYEQYF. The CDR3 DNA is TGTGCCAGCAGCATACGGGACGGATCCTACGAGCAGTACTTC.

This clone was picked up one time. This chain links TRBV6-5 with TRBJ1-6, with 7 bases fitting TRBD1. The V segment lost 6 bases and the J segment 3 bases; nucleotides outside the gene matches: 2. The CDR3 is 14 residues long. Germline lookup yields CDR1 MNHEY and CDR2 SVGAGI. The CDR3 bases are TGTGCCAGCAGGTCAGGGGGCTATAATTCACCCCTCCACTTT. Protein: CASRSGGYNSPLHF.

This chain joins TRBV2 and TRBJ1-2; a weak D match, TRBD1 (5 bases). With 7 bases removed from V and 5 bases from J, the gap between germline ends came to 17 bases. This CDR3 region has 14 residues. Germline V lookup: CDR1 SNHLY, CDR2 FYNNEI. CDR3 DNA sequence: TGTGCCAGCACCGCGGAACCCGGGGGTTATGGCTACACCTTC. The encoded protein is CASTAEPGGYGYTF.

The rearrangement links TRBV28 to TRBJ1-5; maybe TRBD1 (6 bases). The CDR3 covers 13 residues. V lost 5 bases and J 3 bases, leaving 8 bases between the germline ends. CDR1 is MDHEN, CDR2 SYDVKM, per germline. The CDR3 spells CASSRDTNQPQHF. The CDR3 DNA reads TGTGCCAGCAGTAGGGACACCAATCAGCCCCAGCATTTT. Looking up the rest from reference TRBV28 and TRBJ1-5 gives the full variable domain: DVKVTQSSRYLVKRTGEKVFLECVQDMDHENMFWYRQDPGLGLRLIYFSYDVKMKEKGDIPEGYSVSREKKERFSLILESASTNQTSMYLCASSRDTNQPQHFGDGTRLSIL.

This clone was detected once. The chain links TRBV11-2 to TRBJ2-1; D unclear. CDR3 length: 15 residues. V gave up 0 bases and J gave up 5 bases, with 11 bases separating them. Germline V gene data show CDR1 as SGHAT and CDR2 as FQNNGV. The CDR3 DNA follows: TGTGCCAGCAGCTTAGACCTACGTCGGAACAATGAGCAGTTCTTC. It translates to CASSLDLRRNNEQFF.

The V and J genes are TRBV7-2 and TRBJ1-5; 7 bases fit TRBD1. The CDR3 covers 16 residues. Germline loops: CDR1 SGHTA, CDR2 FQGNSA. V was clipped by 3 bases and J by 4 bases; unmatched bases: 9. CDR3 DNA sequence: TGTGCCAGCAGCTTGACAGGGACGCGAGTGAATCAGCCCCAGCATTTT. Translation: CASSLTGTRVNQPQHF.

J is TRBJ2-6 and V is TRBV5-1, with D maybe TRBD2 (7 bases). CDR3 length equals 16 residues. Trimming removed 0 bases from V and 2 bases from J, with 9 bases in between. The germline gives CDR1 SGHRS, CDR2 YFSETQ. In nucleotides, the CDR3 is TGCGCCAGCAGCTTGGAGGGGGGGCCTGGGGCCAACGTCCTGACTTTC. Residues: CASSLEGGPGANVLTF.

This rearrangement joins TRBV6-5 to TRBJ1-2; D gene uncertain. The germline V and J ends were trimmed by 6 bases and 9 bases, with 11 bases remaining between them. This CDR3 is built from 11 residues. Germline V gene sequence: CDR1 MNHEY, CDR2 SVGAGI. For the CDR3, the DNA is TGTGCCAGCAGGCCCCACGAAAGCTACACCTTC. Protein: CASRPHESYTF.

This clone was seen only once. V gene TRBV18 combines with J gene TRBJ2-3, with 8 nucleotides matching TRBD1. This CDR3 has 16 amino acids. The trim removed 5 bases at V and 1 base at J, leaving 8 bases unmatched. In germline, CDR1 is KGHSH, CDR2 LQKENI. CDR3 sequence reads: CASSSRTGGGTDTQYF. CDR3 bases: TGTGCCAGCTCATCCAGAACAGGGGGAGGCACAGATACGCAGTATTTT. The complete variable domain, with remaining parts taken from reference TRBV18 and TRBJ2-3, reads NAGVMQNPRHLVRRRGQEARLRCSPMKGHSHVYWYRQLPEEGLKFMVYLQKENIIDESGMPKERFSAEFPKEGPSILRIQQVVRGDSAAYFCASSSRTGGGTDTQYFGPGTRLTVL.

This clone was observed a single time. The chain employs TRBV29-1 and TRBJ2-4, with TRBD1 matching over 7 bases. Unmatched junction bases numbered 9, after V lost 4 bases and J lost 3 bases. The V gene's germline CDR1 is SQVTM and CDR2 ANQGSEA. The CDR3 sequence is 15 residues long. The CDR3: CSVAPTGAIKNIQYF. The CDR3 DNA reads as TGCAGCGTTGCCCCAACAGGGGCCATCAAAAACATTCAGTACTTC.

J is TRBJ1-6 and V is TRBV30; D possibly corresponds to TRBD1 (5 bases). The germline V and J ends were trimmed by 4 bases and 2 bases, with 12 bases remaining between them. CDR1 GTSNPN and CDR2 SVGIG come from the germline V gene (reference sequence). The CDR3 loop spans 15 amino acids. This CDR3 reads CAWTGRIAYNSPLHF. The DNA of the CDR3 is TGTGCCTGGACAGGGAGAATAGCCTATAATTCACCCCTCCACTTT. Filled out from reference TRBV30 and TRBJ1-6, the complete variable domain reads SQTIHQWPATLVQPVGSPLSLECTVEGTSNPNLYWYRQAAGRGLQLLFYSVGIGQISSEVPQNLSASRPQDRQFILSSKKLLLSDSGFYLCAWTGRIAYNSPLHFGNGTRLTVT.

The chain joins TRBV6-1 to TRBJ1-2; D is possibly TRBD1 (5 bases). Germline V CDR1 and CDR2: MNHNS, SASEGT. Trimming left V 0 bases short and J 13 bases short, with 12 bases between. There are 12 residues in the CDR3. Here the CDR3 reads CASSEAFYGGTF. CDR3 DNA: TGTGCCAGCAGTGAAGCATTTTATGGGGGCACCTTC.

This chain uses TRBV7-3 with TRBJ2-3; unclear D gene. V was cut by 1 base and J by 3 bases, with 17 bases left in between. In germline, CDR1 is SGHTA, CDR2 FQGTGA. The CDR3 totals 17 residues. The CDR3, as DNA: TGTGCCAGCAGCTTAAGATTTGAGACTTTAAATACAGATACGCAGTATTTT. Encoded protein: CASSLRFETLNTDTQYF.

This chain joins TRBV11-3 and TRBJ2-7; the D gene is possibly TRBD1 (6 bases). V lost 4 bases, J lost 0 bases, and 22 bases lay in between. This CDR3 region has 18 residues. CDR1 and CDR2 (germline): SGHNT, YENEEA. The CDR3 here is CASSSGLWHRQASYEQYF. The CDR3 DNA reads as TGTGCCAGCAGCTCCGGACTTTGGCACCGACAGGCCTCCTACGAGCAGTACTTC. The variable domain in full, with the rest retrieved from reference TRBV11-3 and TRBJ2-7, is EAGVVQSPRYKIIEKKQPVAFWCNPISGHNTLYWYLQNLGQGPELLIRYENEEAVDDSQLPKDRFSAERLKGVDSTLKIQPAELGDSAVYLCASSSGLWHRQASYEQYFGPGTRLTVT.

This chain joins TRBV19 and TRBJ1-1, with 11 bases matching TRBD1. J was trimmed by 8 bases and V by 5 bases; bases with no gene match: 13. The length of the CDR3 is 16 residues. CDR1 is LNHDA and CDR2 is SQIVND in the germline V gene (reference sequence). The CDR3 DNA follows: TGTGCCAGTAGTCGGTTTCCGGGACAGGGGGTTACAGAAGCTTTCTTT. As protein: CASSRFPGQGVTEAFF.

The chain has TRBV2 and TRBJ2-1; no firm D call. Per germline, CDR1 SNHLY and CDR2 FYNNEI. Trimming cost V 4 bases and J 9 bases, with 4 bases left between them. The CDR3 sequence is 10 residues long. This chain's CDR3 is CASSVIEQFF. In nucleotides, the CDR3 is TGTGCCAGCAGTGTAATTGAGCAGTTCTTC.